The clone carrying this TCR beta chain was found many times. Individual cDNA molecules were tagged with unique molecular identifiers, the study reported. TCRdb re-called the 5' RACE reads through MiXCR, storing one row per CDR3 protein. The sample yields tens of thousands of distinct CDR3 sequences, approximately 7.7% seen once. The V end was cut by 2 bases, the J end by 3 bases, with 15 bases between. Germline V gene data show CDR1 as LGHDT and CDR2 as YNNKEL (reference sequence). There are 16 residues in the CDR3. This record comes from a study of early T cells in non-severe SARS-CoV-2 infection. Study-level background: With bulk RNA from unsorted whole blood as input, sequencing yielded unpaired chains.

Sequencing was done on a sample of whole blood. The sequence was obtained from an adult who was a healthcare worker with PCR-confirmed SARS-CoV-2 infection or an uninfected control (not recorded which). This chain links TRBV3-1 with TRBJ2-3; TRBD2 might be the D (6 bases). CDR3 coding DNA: TGTGCCAGCAGCCAATCGGAGGGCCGGTTGACAGATACGCAGTATTTT. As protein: CASSQSEGRLTDTQYF.